This T cell receptor (beta chain) appears in the sequencing data of a study of beta chain features in type 1 diabetes. Using CD45RO/CCR7/CD25/CD127/CD95/CD27, CD4+ naive, central memory, regulatory and stem cell-like memory cells were sorted. The CDR3 contains 13 residues. Germline V CDR1 and CDR2: GTSNPN, SVGIG (reference sequence). Trimming shortened V by 2 bases and J by 2 bases, and 7 bases separated the two germline ends. The whole isolated RNA underwent reverse transcription, so sequencing captured expressed TCRB transcripts. Repertoires were generated with immunoSEQ multiplex PCR, while TCRdb's copy carries only in-frame clones and drops some. Among around 330,000 clones listed, roughly 9.6% were seen once.

The source is a woman aged 30 to 39 in good health. The sequencing sample was made of naive CD4+ T cells from blood. This chain joins TRBV30 and TRBJ1-5; D remains ambiguous. The CDR3 sequence is CAWSLEGNQPQHF. In DNA form, the CDR3 reads TGTGCCTGGAGTCTGGAGGGCAATCAGCCCCAGCATTTT.